The next 12 T cell receptor beta chains were all read from a single sample in a study of cytomegalovirus exposure and HLA in healthy donors. Both 60 Vbeta primers and 13 Jbeta primers went into the PCR. Sequenced by immunoSEQ multiplex PCR; TCRdb stores in-frame clones only, minus some. The sample records around 130,000 clones, roughly 83% being singletons. Sample: PBMCs. Source of these receptors: a man between 18 and 29 years old in good health and CMV-seronegative.

In its sample, this clone was seen a few times. The chain uses TRBV28 and TRBJ2-5, with 9 nucleotides matching TRBD2. The CDR3 is 17 residues long. The V gene end was trimmed by 6 bases and the J gene end by 5 bases; junction bases not matched to a gene: 16. From germline, CDR1 is MDHEN and CDR2 SYDVKM. The CDR3 protein is CASRSSPGLAGSETQYF. CDR3 in DNA: TGTGCCAGCAGATCAAGTCCTGGGCTAGCGGGATCTGAGACCCAGTACTTC.

The V call is TRBV19, the J call TRBJ1-1; TRBD1 matches at 7 bases. The CDR3 has 14 amino acids. The germline CDR1 and CDR2 sequences are LNHDA and SQIVND (reference sequence). The V gene end was trimmed by 6 bases and the J gene end by 6 bases; junction bases not matched to a gene: 10. The CDR3 nucleotides are TGTGCCAGTAGCCCAGCGGACAGGCCCGCTGAAGCTTTCTTT. Amino acids: CASSPADRPAEAFF.

This clone was picked up a small number of times. The chain employs TRBV4-1 and TRBJ1-2; perhaps TRBD1 as D (5 bases). Trimming removed 4 bases from V and 8 bases from J, with 20 bases in between. This CDR3 is built from 15 residues. Germline values: CDR1 MGHRA, CDR2 YSYEKL. The CDR3 loop reads CASSPEGAGSGGYTF. Here the CDR3 DNA reads TGCGCCAGCAGCCCGGAAGGGGCAGGGTCGGGCGGCTACACCTTC.

V is TRBV9 and J is TRBJ1-6; 9 positions match TRBD1. The J segment lost 7 bases and the V segment lost 2 bases, leaving 1 base of the junction unmatched. This CDR3 has 14 amino acids. Germline loops: CDR1 SGDLS, CDR2 YYNGEE. The CDR3 sequence: CASSVGQGNSPLHF. The CDR3 DNA reads as TGTGCCAGCAGCGTGGGACAGGGAAATTCACCCCTCCACTTT.

The V and J genes are TRBV7-8 and TRBJ2-3; TRBD2 agrees at 9 bases. J gave up 4 bases and V 1 base, and 6 bases lay outside the gene matches. The CDR3 is 16 residues long. Germline V gene data show CDR1 as SGHVS and CDR2 as FQNEAQ. The CDR3 is CASSLVPGLASDTQYF. The CDR3 DNA sequence: TGTGCCAGCAGCTTAGTCCCGGGACTAGCATCAGATACGCAGTATTTT.

The CDR3 coding sequence is TGCGCCAGCAGCTTGGGGACTAGCGGGGCGGTAGATACGCAGTATTTT. This translates into CASSLGTSGAVDTQYF. The chain has TRBV5-1 and TRBJ2-3; the match to TRBD2 covers 12 bases. The CDR3 loop spans 16 amino acids. Germline assignment: CDR1 SGHRS and CDR2 YFSETQ. J was trimmed by 5 bases and V by 0 bases; bases with no gene match: 4.

The chain has TRBV29-1 and TRBJ2-5, with 8 bases fitting TRBD2. V gave up 3 bases and J gave up 5 bases; unmatched junction bases: 26. CDR3 size: 20 residues. CDR1 SQVTM and CDR2 ANQGSEA come from the germline V gene. The CDR3 bases are TGCAGCGTTGAGGAGGGGCTGGGTAGCGGGACCCACGCTGCGGGGGAGACCCAGTACTTC. Protein: CSVEEGLGSGTHAAGETQYF.

The rearrangement joins TRBV27 to TRBJ2-7; 9 bases fit TRBD1. The V gene end was trimmed by 5 bases and the J gene end by 6 bases; junction bases not matched to a gene: 8. This CDR3 is 14 amino acids long. Germline V gene sequence: CDR1 MNHEY, CDR2 SMNVEV (reference sequence). The chain's CDR3 is CASSDRGFFSEQYV. DNA of the CDR3: TGTGCCAGCAGTGACAGGGGGTTCTTTTCCGAGCAGTACGTC.

V and J are TRBV15 and TRBJ1-1; D is possibly TRBD1 (6 bases). The V end lost 3 bases, the J end lost 5 bases, and 7 bases lay between the germline ends. This CDR3 contains 12 residues. Germline CDR1 and CDR2: LNHNV and YYDKDF (reference sequence). CDR3 coding DNA: TGTGCCACCAGCAGGAGGGGGACTGAAGCTTTCTTT. The encoded protein is CATSRRGTEAFF.

This sequence joins TRBV5-1 and TRBJ2-2, with D hard to call. The germline V gene has CDR1 SGHRS and CDR2 YFSETQ. The CDR3 consists of 15 residues. V was shortened by 1 base and J by 0 bases, with 7 bases between the two germline ends. CDR3 nucleotides: TGCGCCAGCAGCTTGTACGAGACGAACACCGGGGAGCTGTTTTTT. Protein: CASSLYETNTGELFF.

J is TRBJ1-2 and V is TRBV6-5, with 7 bases that match TRBD1. The CDR3 totals 13 residues. V gave up 8 bases and J gave up 4 bases; unmatched junction bases: 7. Germline V gene lookup returns CDR1 MNHEY and CDR2 SVGAGI. CDR3 amino acids: CASSIDRAYGYTF. The CDR3 DNA reads TGTGCCAGCTCCATAGACAGGGCCTATGGCTACACCTTC.

The chain combines TRBV30 with TRBJ2-1; the match to TRBD2 covers 14 bases. With 8 bases clipped from V and 6 bases from J, the junction kept 6 bases outside the gene matches. The CDR3 covers 14 residues. Germline V lookup: CDR1 GTSNPN, CDR2 SVGIG (reference sequence). In nucleotides, the CDR3 is TGTGCCGGGACTAGCGGGAGTGGAGGCAATGAGCAGTTCTTC. Residues: CAGTSGSGGNEQFF. Full variable domain (outside the CDR3, taken from reference TRBV30 and TRBJ2-1): SQTIHQWPATLVQPVGSPLSLECTVEGTSNPNLYWYRQAAGRGLQLLFYSVGIGQISSEVPQNLSASRPQDRQFILSSKKLLLSDSGFYLCAGTSGSGGNEQFFGPGTRLTVL.